The 7 T cell receptor beta chains below all came from one sample that was sequenced in a study of PD-L1 blockade in urothelial cancer. Indicated time point: peripheral blood 6 weeks after treatment start. Clones were read by immunoSEQ multiplex PCR, and TCRdb kept only the in-frame ones, dropping some. There are approximately 40,000 clones in the sample; roughly 90% occur only once, and under 25% lies in the top ten. Specimen: PBMCs, collected around atezolizumab (anti-PD-L1) treatment. The receptors were gathered from a man in his sixties with urothelial cancer.

This clone was found a few times. CDR3 protein: CASSPGVQPQHF. CDR3 nucleotides: TGTGCCAGCAGTCCCGGGGTTCAGCCCCAGCATTTT. The gene calls are TRBV2 and TRBJ1-5; D call uncertain. Germline CDR1 reads SNHLY; CDR2 reads FYNNEI. Between the trimmed V and J ends, which lost 5 bases and 6 bases, there was a span of 8 bases. CDR3 size: 12 residues.

V usage is TRBV2 and J usage is TRBJ2-3; 9 positions match TRBD2. Germline V lookup: CDR1 SNHLY, CDR2 FYNNEI. The V gene end was trimmed by 5 bases and the J gene end by 3 bases; junction bases not matched to a gene: 6. The length of the CDR3 is 15 residues. The CDR3 loop is CASSPGTSSTDTQYF. CDR3 bases: TGTGCCAGCAGTCCCGGGACTAGCTCGACAGATACGCAGTATTTT.

The chain couples TRBV15 to TRBJ2-1, with 10 positions matching TRBD2. The CDR3 runs to 15 residues. CDR1 is LNHNV and CDR2 is YYDKDF in the germline V gene (reference sequence). Losses at the gene ends were 6 bases for V and 6 bases for J; bases not matched to a gene: 8. This chain's CDR3 is CATRSPGLAINEQFF. The CDR3 coding sequence is TGTGCCACCAGGAGTCCGGGACTAGCGATCAATGAGCAGTTCTTC.

V is TRBV5-1 and J is TRBJ2-7, with unresolved D. Trimming cost V 7 bases and J 0 bases, with 14 bases left between them. The CDR3 has 14 residues. Germline V lookup: CDR1 SGHRS, CDR2 YFSETQ. This chain's CDR3 is CASQLTFSSYEQYF. As DNA, the CDR3 is TGCGCCAGCCAACTAACGTTTAGCTCCTACGAGCAGTACTTC. The full variable domain, in which reference TRBV5-1 and TRBJ2-7 provide the parts outside the CDR3, is KAGVTQTPRYLIKTRGQQVTLSCSPISGHRSVSWYQQTPGQGLQFLFEYFSETQRNKGNFPGRFSGRQFSNSRSEMNVSTLELGDSALYLCASQLTFSSYEQYFGPGTRLTVT.

In its sample, this clone was seen once. The chain combines TRBV7-2 with TRBJ2-5, with D perhaps matching TRBD1 (5 bases). This CDR3 spans 15 amino acids. Germline V CDR1 and CDR2: SGHTA, FQGNSA. Trimming stripped 1 base from V and 1 base from J, with 10 bases between. CDR3 region: CASSLVDRSQETQYF. In DNA, the CDR3 is TGTGCCAGCAGCTTAGTTGACAGATCCCAAGAGACCCAGTACTTC.

This chain links TRBV7-2 with TRBJ1-2; 7 nucleotides line up with TRBD1. The germline V gene has CDR1 SGHTA and CDR2 FQGNSA. With 5 bases clipped from V and 4 bases from J, the junction kept 10 bases outside the gene matches. The CDR3 runs 15 residues. The CDR3 loop is CASSPWTGGTYGYTF. The CDR3 DNA reads as TGTGCCAGCAGCCCATGGACAGGCGGAACCTATGGCTACACCTTC.

This rearrangement joins TRBV11-3 to TRBJ1-2; TRBD1 might be the D (6 bases). The germline V and J ends were trimmed by 5 bases and 2 bases, with 15 bases remaining between them. The germline CDR1 and CDR2 sequences are SGHNT and YENEEA. The CDR3 contains 15 residues. For the CDR3, the DNA is TGTGCCAGCAGCGGACCCAGGGGACCAAACTATGGCTACACCTTC. Its protein product is CASSGPRGPNYGYTF. Using reference TRBV11-3 and TRBJ1-2 for the parts outside the CDR3, the full variable domain is EAGVVQSPRYKIIEKKQPVAFWCNPISGHNTLYWYLQNLGQGPELLIRYENEEAVDDSQLPKDRFSAERLKGVDSTLKIQPAELGDSAVYLCASSGPRGPNYGYTFGSGTRLTVV.